This TCR beta chain was found in a study of Ad26.COV2.S vaccination and SARS-CoV-2 variants (dated by TCRdb to the early 2020s). Concerning the study at large: Vaccine-arm donors were drawn from COV1001, a multicentre, randomized, double-blind, placebo-controlled phase I-IIa trial of Ad26.COV2.S in healthy adults. Dosing of Ad26.COV2.S was intramuscular, at either 5x10^10 or 1x10^11 viral particles, delivered as one shot or as two shots spaced 56 days apart. The specificity and breadth of SARS-CoV-2-reactive T cell receptors after Ad26.COV2.S vaccination were assessed by TCRbeta repertoire sequencing. A total of around 32 samples were included in the TCR-sequenced set, comprising roughly 19 Ad26.COV2.S vaccine recipients, 5 placebo recipients and 8 SARS-CoV-2 convalescent individuals. Trial participants were randomized into five groups of five, in which low-dose or high-dose Ad26.COV2.S was given once or twice, or placebo was given on both occasions. Investigators did not know the trial group allocation while performing experiments and assessing outcomes.

The immunoSEQ Assay was the method used to sequence TCRbeta CDR3 regions. After extraction, genomic DNA underwent amplification by bias-controlled multiplex PCR, followed by high-throughput sequencing. The authors' analysis ran thus. Collapsing and filtering of sequences were performed to quantify the absolute abundance of each unique TCRbeta CDR3 region. T cell fraction was estimated by normalization of TCRbeta template counts to usable DNA, with usable DNA being measured through amplification of reference genes present in all nucleated cells. Repertoire TCRs were annotated as SARS-CoV-2-specific by exact matching of V gene, CDR3 amino acid sequence and J gene to a known reactive TCR set. The reference SARS-CoV-2 TCR set was derived from MIRA and filtered for enrichment in COVID-19-positive ImmuneCODE repertoires, a step that removed public or cross-reactive TCRs. Drawing on the MIRA antigens, annotated TCRs were analysed further at the level of specific ORF or position within ORF. Breadth was defined as annotated unique rearrangements over total unique productive rearrangements; depth was the summed frequency of those rearrangements. Two-sided Wilcoxon rank-sum tests were applied when comparing TCR breadth between groups. TCRdb obtained this table from immuneACCESS and retained in-frame rearrangements with V and J assigned. These tables miss some clones; where compared with another copy, unresolved V genes account for less than half of the shortfall, and the remainder is unexplained. The V and J calls and clone size were taken over from that table, and D and trimming were inferred from the DNA. The sample yields over 400,000 clones; approximately 90% were counted once. The ten largest clones capture 1.5% to 2% of the sample.

The meaning of the sample's treatment or condition label: roughly 18 received Ad26.COV2.S at low or high dose, single or two shots; several received placebo; per-sample allocation not given. For vaccine and placebo recipients, the sequenced repertoires came from samples collected on day 63 after the first injection. Between 29 July and 7 August 2020, Cohort 1b enrolled around 25 adults aged 18-55 years at one site in Boston, USA. Ad26.COV2.S was a replication-incompetent adenovirus type 26 vector expressing a prefusion-stabilized SARS-CoV-2 spike protein from the original Wuhan strain. Inclusive of the bounding cysteine and phenylalanine, the CDR3 is 14 residues long. This entry keeps only the CDR3 DNA: 42 bases, framed from base 1. Cut back by 0 bases and 5 bases, the V and J ends lie 7 bases apart. Looking up the germline V gene yields CDR1 LGHNA and CDR2 YSLEER. The sample holds one count of this clone. Its recognized antigen is unknown. Nothing much larger sits one base from this clone, and base qualities are not available.

The investigation overall reported the following: Substantial breadth of spike-specific CD8+ and CD4+ T cell responses was reported after vaccination. Comparable non-spike TCR breadth was observed between vaccine and placebo recipients, consistent with only spike being contained in the vaccine. Comparing responses between vaccine doses or regimens was not something the study was powered to do. The authors noted that the TCR breadth and depth analyses may have underestimated total T cell responses. Spike-specific TCR breadth was higher in Ad26.COV2.S recipients than in placebo recipients (P = 0.0014).

The origin of this receptor is a person between 18 and 60 years old who received the Ad26.COV2.S COVID-19 vaccine or a placebo. This specimen was peripheral blood, taken in a trial of Ad26.COV2.S vaccine versus placebo. This sequence uses TRBV4-3 and TRBJ2-2, with the D gene too uncertain to name. This receptor carries the CDR3 CASSQEGFTGELFF. The DNA sequence is TGCGCCAGCAGCCAAGAAGGATTTACCGGGGAGCTGTTTTTT.